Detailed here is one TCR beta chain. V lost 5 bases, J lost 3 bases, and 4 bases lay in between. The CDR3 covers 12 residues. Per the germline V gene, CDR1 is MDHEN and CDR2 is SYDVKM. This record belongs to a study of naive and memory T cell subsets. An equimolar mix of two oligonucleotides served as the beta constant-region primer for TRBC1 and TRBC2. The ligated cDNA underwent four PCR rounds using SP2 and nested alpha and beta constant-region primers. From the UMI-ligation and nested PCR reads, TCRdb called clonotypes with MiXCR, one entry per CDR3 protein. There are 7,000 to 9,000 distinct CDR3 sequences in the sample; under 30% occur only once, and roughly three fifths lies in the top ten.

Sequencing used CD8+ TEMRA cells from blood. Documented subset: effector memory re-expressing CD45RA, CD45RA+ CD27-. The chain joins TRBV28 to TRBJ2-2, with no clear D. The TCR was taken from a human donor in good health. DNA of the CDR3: TGTGCCAGCAGTCCCTACACCGGGGAGCTGTTTTTT. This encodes CASSPYTGELFF.